Below, one TCR beta chain is given with its context. The target antigen is unknown. The data belong to a study of lymphopenia after photon versus proton radiotherapy. Whole-study findings and limits: Under photons, naive T cells and diversity fell while effector/memory populations rose. Better survival with proton therapy was suggested as possible, not demonstrated. After lymphocyte nadir, photon-treated repertoires showed oligoclonal expansion, especially CD8+ Temra.

Measured with immunoSEQ multiplex PCR; TCRdb has only the in-frame clones, and not every one. The sample lists over 25,000 clones; about 92% were seen once. Germline lookup yields CDR1 LNHDA and CDR2 SQIVND (reference sequence). V trimming: 6 bases; J trimming: 7 bases; junction bases outside the gene matches: 22. The CDR3 runs 18 residues. The chain couples TRBV19 to TRBJ2-3; TRBD2 matches at 7 bases. The receptor was derived from a woman between 45 and 65 years old with cholangiocarcinoma. This specimen was peripheral blood, taken from a patient treated with photon-based radiotherapy. The CDR3 protein is CASSDAPGLQPGGYTQYF. CDR3 nucleotides: TGTGCCAGTAGCGACGCCCCAGGACTCCAACCGGGGGGATATACGCAGTATTTT.